A single sample is the source of the 23 T cell receptor beta chains below, sequenced in a study of blood T cell repertoires in COVID-19. Assay used: immunoSEQ multiplex PCR; TCRdb lists only in-frame clones, some missing. This table has fewer than 65,000 clones, 80% to 90% appearing once. Sample: peripheral blood. Receptors originate from a man in his 60s with acute or convalescent COVID-19.

This sequence joins TRBV3-1 (or the pseudogene TRBV3-2) and TRBJ2-1; D possibly corresponds to TRBD1 (5 bases). The germline CDR1 and CDR2 sequences are LGHDT and YNNKEL (reference sequence). CDR3 length: 13 amino acids. Trimming removed 3 bases from V and 6 bases from J, with 9 bases in between. DNA of the CDR3: TGTGCCAGCAGCCACTTGGGGCGCAATGAGCAGTTCTTC. As protein: CASSHLGRNEQFF.

V is TRBV5-1 and J is TRBJ2-1, with D perhaps TRBD2 (6 bases). The germline V gene encodes CDR1 SGHRS and CDR2 YFSETQ. CDR3 size: 16 residues. Trimming left V 4 bases short and J 5 bases short, with 19 bases between. CDR3 sequence: CASSPPGRLRNNEQFF. CDR3 sequence (DNA): TGCGCCAGCAGCCCCCCGGGGAGGTTGCGGAACAATGAGCAGTTCTTC.

The sample holds one count of this clone. The chain is built from TRBV28 and TRBJ1-2, with TRBD1 matching over 9 bases. J was trimmed by 4 bases and V by 6 bases; bases with no gene match: 3. The germline V gene encodes CDR1 MDHEN and CDR2 SYDVKM. This CDR3 comprises 13 residues. The CDR3 DNA reads as TGTGCCAGCAGGGGACAGGGACTCTATGGCTACACCTTC. Translation: CASRGQGLYGYTF.

This rearrangement joins TRBV10-3 to TRBJ2-2; 12 bases fit TRBD2. V lost 4 bases, J lost 3 bases, and 3 bases stayed unmatched. Germline values: CDR1 ENHRY, CDR2 SYGVKD. This CDR3 comprises 16 residues. The CDR3 protein is CAISGRLAGDTGELFF. The CDR3 nucleotides are TGTGCCATCAGTGGAAGACTAGCGGGAGACACCGGGGAGCTGTTTTTT.

The V call is TRBV27, the J call TRBJ2-7, with 8 nucleotides matching TRBD1. CDR3 length: 14 residues. CDR1 is MNHEY, CDR2 SMNVEV, per germline (reference sequence). V lost 6 bases to trimming and J lost 6 bases; unmatched junction nucleotides: 10. CDR3 loop: CASSPGTGPSEQYF. CDR3 coding DNA: TGTGCCAGCAGCCCTGGGACAGGCCCCTCCGAGCAGTACTTC.

V and J are TRBV7-2 and TRBJ1-4; D is uncertain. Between the trimmed V and J ends, which lost 5 bases and 0 bases, there was a span of 16 bases. The CDR3 extends over 17 amino acids. Germline V gives CDR1 SGHTA, CDR2 FQGNSA. Here the CDR3 reads CASSRKVIGATNEKLFF. The DNA of the CDR3 is TGTGCCAGCAGCCGCAAGGTCATCGGGGCAACTAATGAAAAACTGTTTTTT.

The chain's CDR3 is CASSAPRYPGARGDTQYF. The DNA for the CDR3 is TGTGCCAGCAGCGCCCCCCGTTATCCAGGCGCGCGGGGAGATACGCAGTATTTT. The chain is built from TRBV7-9 and TRBJ2-3, with D perhaps matching TRBD2 (6 bases). V was trimmed by 5 bases and J by 5 bases, leaving 26 bases between them. Looked up from germline, CDR1 is SEHNR and CDR2 is FQNEAQ (reference sequence). This CDR3 region has 18 residues.

The chain carries TRBV27 and TRBJ2-1, with D perhaps matching TRBD2 (5 bases). Germline values: CDR1 MNHEY, CDR2 SMNVEV (reference sequence). The CDR3 spans 15 residues. V lost 3 bases, J lost 6 bases, and 15 bases lay in between. Here the CDR3 DNA reads TGTGCCAGCAGTTTCACCGCGACTATTGCCAATGAGCAGTTCTTC. Protein sequence: CASSFTATIANEQFF.

The chain uses TRBV19 and TRBJ2-1, with 10 bases aligning to TRBD2. The CDR3 extends over 14 amino acids. The germline CDR1 and CDR2 sequences are LNHDA and SQIVND (reference sequence). V dropped 7 bases and J dropped 8; count of bases not matched to a gene: 8. The CDR3 DNA reads as TGTGCCAGTATCCCTAGCGGGAGTAGGGATGAGCAGTTCTTC. This sequence encodes CASIPSGSRDEQFF. Using reference TRBV19 and TRBJ2-1 for the parts outside the CDR3, the full variable domain is DGGITQSPKYLFRKEGQNVTLSCEQNLNHDAMYWYRQDPGQGLRLIYYSQIVNDFQKGDIAEGYSVSREKKESFPLTVTSAQKNPTAFYLCASIPSGSRDEQFFGPGTRLTVL.

This clone is medium-sized (0.01 to 0.1%). The rearrangement uses TRBV28 and TRBJ2-1, with D possibly being TRBD1 (5 bases). This CDR3 region has 11 residues. CDR1 is MDHEN, CDR2 SYDVKM, per germline. V lost 8 bases to trimming and J lost 4 bases, with 6 bases between them. CDR3 nucleotide sequence: TGTGCCAGCCGACAGTACAATGAGCAGTTCTTC. This codes for CASRQYNEQFF.

The chain is built from TRBV5-5 and TRBJ2-7; TRBD1 aligns across 9 bases. V was clipped by 1 base and J by 0 bases; unmatched bases: 5. The CDR3 spans 16 residues. Germline-derived CDR1 and CDR2 are SGHKS and YYEKEE (reference sequence). CDR3 sequence (DNA): TGTGCCAGCAGCTTGCGACCGGGACAGGGCTCCTACGAGCAGTACTTC. This sequence encodes CASSLRPGQGSYEQYF.

The rearrangement uses TRBV24-1 and TRBJ2-3; 7 nucleotides agree with TRBD2. Trimming cost V 5 bases and J 6 bases; bases outside gene matches: 7. This CDR3 has 14 amino acids. Germline V gives CDR1 KGHDR, CDR2 SFDVKD. The CDR3 sequence: CATSAPSGTDTQYF. In DNA form, the CDR3 reads TGTGCCACCAGTGCTCCCAGCGGGACCGATACGCAGTATTTT.

This clone was seen a handful of times. The gene calls are TRBV3-1 (or the pseudogene TRBV3-2) and TRBJ2-3, with D unclear. V lost 0 bases and J lost 1, with 11 bases in between. Germline V gene data show CDR1 as LGHDT and CDR2 as YNNKEL (reference sequence). The CDR3 loop spans 16 amino acids. CDR3 sequence reads: CASSQDLTTGTDTQYF. The CDR3, as DNA: TGTGCCAGCAGCCAAGACCTCACAACCGGCACAGATACGCAGTATTTT.

The rearrangement uses TRBV6-5 and TRBJ2-7, with D unresolved. The CDR3 spans 13 residues. The germline V gene encodes CDR1 MNHEY and CDR2 SVGAGI. V lost 5 bases to trimming and J lost 0 bases, with 8 bases between them. This CDR3 is CASSITSSYEQYF. In nucleotides, the CDR3 is TGTGCCAGCAGTATCACGAGCTCCTACGAGCAGTACTTC.

This chain's CDR3 is CASSPSVELTEAFF. CDR3 in DNA: TGTGCCAGCTCACCCTCTGTGGAGCTCACTGAAGCTTTCTTT. The chain has TRBV18 and TRBJ1-1; D unresolved. The length of the CDR3 is 14 residues. CDR1 is KGHSH and CDR2 is LQKENI in the germline V gene. The V gene lost 3 bases and the J gene lost 4 bases, with 12 bases spanning the gap.

This chain joins TRBV3-1 (or the pseudogene TRBV3-2) and TRBJ2-1; D perhaps matches TRBD2 (5 bases). CDR3 size: 14 residues. V lost 4 bases to trimming and J lost 5 bases, with 12 bases between them. The germline CDR1 and CDR2 sequences are LGHDT and YNNKEL (reference sequence). The CDR3 sequence is CASSLFLANNEQFF. In nucleotides, the CDR3 is TGTGCCAGCAGCCTCTTTTTAGCGAACAATGAGCAGTTCTTC.

V usage is TRBV7-2 and J usage is TRBJ1-3, with D perhaps TRBD1 (5 bases). This CDR3 is built from 17 residues. CDR1 and CDR2 from the germline V gene are SGHTA and FQGNSA. Between the trimmed V and J ends, which lost 0 bases and 0 bases, there was a span of 12 bases. The CDR3 loop is CASSLAATGNSGNTIYF. DNA of the CDR3: TGTGCCAGCAGCTTAGCGGCAACAGGCAACTCTGGAAACACCATATATTTT.

The CDR3 bases are TGTGCCAGCAGCGAACTAGCGGGCAGGGAGCAGTACTTC. Residues: CASSELAGREQYF. V gene TRBV2 combines with J gene TRBJ2-7, with TRBD2 matching 9 bases. In germline, CDR1 is SNHLY, CDR2 FYNNEI. Unmatched junction bases numbered 7, after V lost 6 bases and J lost 7 bases. The CDR3 consists of 13 residues.

The chain links TRBV6-5 to TRBJ2-7; D is unresolved. The CDR3 consists of 15 residues. With 6 bases removed from V and 5 bases from J, the gap between germline ends came to 20 bases. Germline V gene sequence: CDR1 MNHEY, CDR2 SVGAGI. This CDR3 is CASRQAATTGNEQYF. The DNA of the CDR3 is TGTGCCAGCAGACAAGCCGCTACTACGGGTAACGAGCAGTACTTC.

This clone showed up just once. The chain has TRBV5-1 and TRBJ2-2, with D possibly matching TRBD1 (6 bases). Germline CDR1 is SGHRS and CDR2 is YFSETQ. The CDR3 is 16 amino acids. V lost 4 bases and J 4 bases, leaving 17 bases between the germline ends. CDR3: CASSQGRLHLTGELFF. The CDR3 DNA reads as TGCGCCAGCAGCCAGGGGCGGCTCCACCTCACCGGGGAGCTGTTTTTT.

This chain uses TRBV6-9 with TRBJ1-4; D is unclear. Germline V CDR1 and CDR2: MNHGY, SVAAGI. The V gene lost 8 bases and the J gene lost 2 bases, with 15 bases spanning the gap. The CDR3 runs to 15 residues. As DNA, the CDR3 is TGTGCCAGCTCCCGCCCGGGAGGCACTAATGAAAAACTGTTTTTT. Protein sequence: CASSRPGGTNEKLFF.

Only one count was recorded for this clone. The genes are TRBV4-3 and TRBJ1-2; D ambiguous. CDR3 size: 14 residues. Trimming removed 1 base at V and 4 bases at J, with 10 bases between. In germline, CDR1 is LGHNA, CDR2 YSLEER. Here the CDR3 reads CASSQVQQLYGYTF. Written as DNA, the CDR3 is TGCGCCAGCAGCCAAGTCCAACAGCTCTATGGCTACACCTTC.

The genes are TRBV3-1 (or the pseudogene TRBV3-2) and TRBJ2-5; TRBD2 agrees at 11 bases. CDR1 and CDR2 (germline): LGHDT, YNNKEL (reference sequence). The ends lost 4 bases at V and 3 bases at J; junction bases unmatched: 13. This CDR3 contains 18 residues. The CDR3 loop is CASSPYWASGGRKETQYF. CDR3 in DNA: TGTGCCAGCAGCCCTTACTGGGCTAGCGGGGGGCGGAAAGAGACCCAGTACTTC.